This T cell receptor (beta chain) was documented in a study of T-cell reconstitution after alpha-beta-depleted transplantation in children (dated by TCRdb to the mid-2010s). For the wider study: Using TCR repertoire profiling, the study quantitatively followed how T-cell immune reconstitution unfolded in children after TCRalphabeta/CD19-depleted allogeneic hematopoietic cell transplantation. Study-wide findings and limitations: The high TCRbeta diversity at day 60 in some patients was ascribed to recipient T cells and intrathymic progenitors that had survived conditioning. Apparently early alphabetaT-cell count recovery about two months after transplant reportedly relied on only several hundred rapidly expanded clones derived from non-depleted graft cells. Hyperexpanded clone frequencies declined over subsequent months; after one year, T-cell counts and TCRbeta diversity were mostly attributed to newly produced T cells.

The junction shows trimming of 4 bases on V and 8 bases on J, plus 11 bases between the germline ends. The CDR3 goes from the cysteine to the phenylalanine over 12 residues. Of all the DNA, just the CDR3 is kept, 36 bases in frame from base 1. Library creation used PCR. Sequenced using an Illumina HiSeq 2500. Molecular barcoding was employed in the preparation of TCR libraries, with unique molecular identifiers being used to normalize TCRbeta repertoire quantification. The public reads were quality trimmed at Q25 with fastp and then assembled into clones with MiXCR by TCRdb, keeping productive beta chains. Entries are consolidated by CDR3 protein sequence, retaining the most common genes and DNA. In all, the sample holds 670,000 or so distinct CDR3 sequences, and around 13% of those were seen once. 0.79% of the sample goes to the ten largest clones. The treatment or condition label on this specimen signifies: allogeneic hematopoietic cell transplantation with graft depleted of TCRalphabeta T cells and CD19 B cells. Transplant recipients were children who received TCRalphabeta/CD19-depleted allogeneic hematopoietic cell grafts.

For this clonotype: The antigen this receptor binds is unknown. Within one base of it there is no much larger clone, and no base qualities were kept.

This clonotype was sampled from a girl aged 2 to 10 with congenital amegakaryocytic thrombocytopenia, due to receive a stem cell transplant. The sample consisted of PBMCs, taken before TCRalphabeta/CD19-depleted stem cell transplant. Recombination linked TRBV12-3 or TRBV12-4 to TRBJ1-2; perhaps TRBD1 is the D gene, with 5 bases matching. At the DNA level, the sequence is TGTGCCAGCAGTTCGGGGCGGGACGGCTACACCTTC. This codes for CASSSGRDGYTF.